The rows below give T cell receptor beta chains drawn from one sample of a study of early T cells in non-severe SARS-CoV-2 infection. TCRdb passed the 5' RACE reads through MiXCR, listing each CDR3 protein once. The sample holds about 80,000 distinct CDR3 sequences, roughly 12% seen once. Input material: whole blood. The receptors derive from an adult who was a healthcare worker with PCR-confirmed SARS-CoV-2 infection or an uninfected control (not recorded which). CDR3s include the opening cysteine and the closing phenylalanine or tryptophan. D genes are given only for firm matches. Clone size is stated in some rows and not others, as once, few, many or a class when expanded.

J: TRBJ2-7
D: .
V: TRBV6-2/TRBV6-3
size: .
DNA: TGTGCCAGCAGTTACGGGGGAGGAGGGAACGAGCAGTACTTC
CDR3: CASSYGGGGNEQYF

J: TRBJ1-5
D: TRBD1
V: TRBV19
size: few
DNA: TGTGCCAGTAGTATAGTAGGACAGGGTGGCCAGCCCCAGCATTTT
CDR3: CASSIVGQGGQPQHF

J: TRBJ2-5
D: .
V: TRBV29-1
size: few
DNA: TGCAGCGTCCCTCAGAGCCAAGAGACCCAGTACTTC
CDR3: CSVPQSQETQYF

J: TRBJ2-7
D: TRBD1
V: TRBV7-8
size: .
DNA: TGTGCCAGCCTCGCTGGGACAGGGGGGTACGAGCAGTACTTC
CDR3: CASLAGTGGYEQYF

J: TRBJ2-3
D: TRBD1
V: TRBV9
size: .
DNA: TGTGCCAGCAGCGTAGAGGGGACAGCAGCCTACACAGATACGCAGTATTTT
CDR3: CASSVEGTAAYTDTQYF

J: TRBJ1-6
D: .
V: TRBV2
size: many
DNA: TGTGCCAGCAGTGATGGGGACACCGGCAATTCACCCCTCCACTTT
CDR3: CASSDGDTGNSPLHF

J: TRBJ2-1
D: .
V: TRBV7-9
size: many
DNA: TGTGCCAGCAGCCCCAGGGACTCGCCGAATGAGCAGTTCTTC
CDR3: CASSPRDSPNEQFF

J: TRBJ2-1
D: TRBD1
V: TRBV27
size: many
DNA: TGTGCCAGCAGTTGGGGACAGGGGGCGCTTGAGCAGTTCTTC
CDR3: CASSWGQGALEQFF

J: TRBJ2-1
D: TRBD1
V: TRBV5-1
size: .
DNA: TGCGCCAGCAGCCCGGGACAGGGGGCCTACAATGAGCAGTTCTTC
CDR3: CASSPGQGAYNEQFF

J: TRBJ1-2
D: TRBD1
V: TRBV6-1
size: few
DNA: TGTGCCAGCAGTGAGCGACAGGGGATGAACTATGGCTACACCTTC
CDR3: CASSERQGMNYGYTF

J: TRBJ1-1
D: .
V: TRBV6-2/TRBV6-3
size: .
DNA: TGTGCCAGCAGGGAAGCAGGGGATTACACTGAAGCTTTCTTT
CDR3: CASREAGDYTEAFF

J: TRBJ2-1
D: .
V: TRBV9
size: many
DNA: TGTGCCAGCAAGCCGTCCCCGGGGGATGAGCAGTTCTTC
CDR3: CASKPSPGDEQFF

J: TRBJ1-1
D: .
V: TRBV7-9
size: .
DNA: TGTGCCAGCAGCTTCCCGTGGGGCATGAACACTGAAGCTTTCTTT
CDR3: CASSFPWGMNTEAFF

J: TRBJ2-2
D: .
V: TRBV6-1
size: .
DNA: TGTGCCAGCAGTGAAGTTTTAGTGGCGGCTATTTCCACCGGGGAGCTGTTTTTT
CDR3: CASSEVLVAAISTGELFF

J: TRBJ2-7
D: TRBD2
V: TRBV4-2
size: .
DNA: TGTGCCAGCAGCCAAGGTGGACTAGCGGGAGGCCACCCCTACGAGCAGTACTTC
CDR3: CASSQGGLAGGHPYEQYF

J: TRBJ1-1
D: .
V: TRBV5-1
size: .
DNA: TGCGCCAGCAGGGTTGGTACTGAAGCTTTCTTT
CDR3: CASRVGTEAFF

J: TRBJ2-2
D: .
V: TRBV5-1
size: once
DNA: TGCGCCAGCAGCTCGGACAGTTACAGCGGGGAGCTGTTTTTT
CDR3: CASSSDSYSGELFF

J: TRBJ2-5
D: .
V: TRBV27
size: many
DNA: TGTGCCAGCAGTCTCTACCCCTTAGGGGGGGTTCAAGAGACCCAGTACTTC
CDR3: CASSLYPLGGVQETQYF

J: TRBJ1-2
D: .
V: TRBV12-3/TRBV12-4
size: many
DNA: TGTGCCAGCAGTTTCTCGGAACGGGTCTATGGCTACACCTTC
CDR3: CASSFSERVYGYTF

J: TRBJ2-2
D: .
V: TRBV30
size: many
DNA: TGTGCCTGGAAACCGCTCCGTCAGATCACCGGGGAGCTGTTTTTT
CDR3: CAWKPLRQITGELFF

J: TRBJ2-7
D: TRBD1
V: TRBV5-1
size: .
DNA: TGCGCCAGCAGCTCCAGACAGGGCCAAGTTGGCGAGCAGTACTTC
CDR3: CASSSRQGQVGEQYF

J: TRBJ2-1
D: TRBD2
V: TRBV12-5
size: many
DNA: TGTGCTAGTGGCACAGAACCGAAAGGGCTAGCGGGAGGGCAGGTGAATGAGCAGTTCTTC
CDR3: CASGTEPKGLAGGQVNEQFF

J: TRBJ2-7
D: .
V: TRBV27
size: many
DNA: TGTGCCAGCAGTTTGGGGCGGGGACGGATCTACGAGCAGTACTTC
CDR3: CASSLGRGRIYEQYF